This T cell receptor beta chain derives from a study of blood T cell repertoires in COVID-19. Methods used by the authors: How many nucleated cells were present was estimated from reference gene primer amplification. TCRdb's table, derived via immunoSEQ multiplex PCR, lists solely in-frame clones and lacks some. The DNA gave D and trimming, while V, J and clone size come from that table. Found here are roughly 260,000 clones, 70% to 90% of them singletons; the top ten hold 2% to 2.5%. The CDR3 loop spans 18 amino acids. Germline assignment: CDR1 MNHEY and CDR2 SVGEGT. V dropped 0 bases and J dropped 0 bases, with 14 bases sitting between them.

The TCR originated in a middle-aged woman who had recovered from COVID-19. The chain joins TRBV6-2 or TRBV6-3 to TRBJ2-2; the D gene is possibly TRBD1 (6 bases). The sample was peripheral blood. The CDR3 is CASSYSILWTANTGELFF. CDR3 bases: TGTGCCAGCAGTTACTCGATCCTCTGGACAGCGAACACCGGGGAGCTGTTTTTT.